One sample yielded the 3 T cell receptor beta chains listed below, sequenced in a study of identical twins. TCRdb independently ran MiXCR on the 5' RACE reads; one entry per CDR3 protein. The sample holds 400,000 to 650,000 distinct CDR3 sequences, roughly 21% seen once. These same data were also listed under a study on T cells expressing NK-cell markers.

The sample was CD4+ T cells sorted from blood. These receptors came from a woman aged 18-30 years in good health.

Ten or more counts support this clonotype. This rearrangement joins TRBV12-3 or TRBV12-4 to TRBJ2-7; D remains ambiguous. This CDR3 spans 13 amino acids. V was pared by 7 bases and J by 3 bases, with 13 bases between. The CDR3 DNA reads as TGTGCCAGCAAATCTAGAGGTGGCTACGAGCAGTACTTC. It specifies CASKSRGGYEQYF.

The V gene is TRBV7-9, the J gene TRBJ2-5; D call uncertain. This CDR3 spans 14 amino acids. The V end lost 2 bases, the J end lost 2 bases, and 9 bases lay between the germline ends. CDR1 is SEHNR, CDR2 FQNEAQ, per germline (reference sequence). CDR3 DNA sequence: TGTGCCAGCAGCTTAATGGGCAGTCAAGAGACCCAGTACTTC. Its translation: CASSLMGSQETQYF.

This clonotype was seen at least ten times. V usage is TRBV6-1 and J usage is TRBJ2-1, with 9 bases aligning to TRBD2. CDR3 length equals 15 residues. Germline CDR1 and CDR2: MNHNS and SASEGT. J gave up 1 base and V 6 bases, and 4 bases lay outside the gene matches. CDR3 region: CASRLSGGSYNEQFF. CDR3 DNA sequence: TGTGCCAGCAGATTGAGCGGGGGGTCCTACAATGAGCAGTTCTTC.